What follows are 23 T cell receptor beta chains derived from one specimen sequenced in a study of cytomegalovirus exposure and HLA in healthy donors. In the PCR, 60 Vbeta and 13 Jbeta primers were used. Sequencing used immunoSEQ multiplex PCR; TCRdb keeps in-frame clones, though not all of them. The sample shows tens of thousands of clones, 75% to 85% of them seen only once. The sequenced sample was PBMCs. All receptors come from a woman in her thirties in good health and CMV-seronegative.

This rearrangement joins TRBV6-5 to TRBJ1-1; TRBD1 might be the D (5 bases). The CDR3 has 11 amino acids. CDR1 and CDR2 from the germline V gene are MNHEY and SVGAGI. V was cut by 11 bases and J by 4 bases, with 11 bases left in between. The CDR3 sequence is CACTGGTEAFF. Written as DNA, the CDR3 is TGTGCCTGTACGGGGGGCACTGAAGCTTTCTTT.

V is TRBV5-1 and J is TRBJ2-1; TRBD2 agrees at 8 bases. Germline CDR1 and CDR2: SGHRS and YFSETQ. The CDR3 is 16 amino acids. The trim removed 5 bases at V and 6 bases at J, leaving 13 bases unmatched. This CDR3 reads CASRPAGERRPNEQFF. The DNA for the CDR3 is TGCGCCAGCAGGCCAGCGGGAGAGAGACGCCCCAATGAGCAGTTCTTC. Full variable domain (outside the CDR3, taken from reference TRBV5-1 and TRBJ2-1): KAGVTQTPRYLIKTRGQQVTLSCSPISGHRSVSWYQQTPGQGLQFLFEYFSETQRNKGNFPGRFSGRQFSNSRSEMNVSTLELGDSALYLCASRPAGERRPNEQFFGPGTRLTVL.

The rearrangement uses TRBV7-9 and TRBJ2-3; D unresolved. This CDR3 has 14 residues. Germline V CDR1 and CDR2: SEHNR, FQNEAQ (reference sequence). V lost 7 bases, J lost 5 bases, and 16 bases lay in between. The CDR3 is CASTPVVVRDTQYF. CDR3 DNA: TGTGCCAGCACCCCGGTCGTGGTTCGAGATACGCAGTATTTT.

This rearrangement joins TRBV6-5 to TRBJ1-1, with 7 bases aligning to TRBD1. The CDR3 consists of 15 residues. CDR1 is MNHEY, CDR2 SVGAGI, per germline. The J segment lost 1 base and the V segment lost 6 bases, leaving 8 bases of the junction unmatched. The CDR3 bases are TGTGCCAGCAGCCAAAGAAACAGGGGGAACACTGAAGCTTTCTTT. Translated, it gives CASSQRNRGNTEAFF.

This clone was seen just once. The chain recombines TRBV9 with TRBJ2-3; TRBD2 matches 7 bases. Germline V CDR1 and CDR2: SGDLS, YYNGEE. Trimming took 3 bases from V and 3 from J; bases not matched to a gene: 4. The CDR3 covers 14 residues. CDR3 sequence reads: CASSARLATDTQYF. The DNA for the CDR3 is TGTGCCAGCAGCGCCCGACTAGCTACAGATACGCAGTATTTT.

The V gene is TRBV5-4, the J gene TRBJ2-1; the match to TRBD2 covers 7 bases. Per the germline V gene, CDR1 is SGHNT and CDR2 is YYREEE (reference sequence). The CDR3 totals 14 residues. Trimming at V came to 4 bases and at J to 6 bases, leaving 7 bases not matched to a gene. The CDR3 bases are TGTGCCAGCAGCAGCGAGCTAGCGGCCAATGAGCAGTTCTTC. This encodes CASSSELAANEQFF.

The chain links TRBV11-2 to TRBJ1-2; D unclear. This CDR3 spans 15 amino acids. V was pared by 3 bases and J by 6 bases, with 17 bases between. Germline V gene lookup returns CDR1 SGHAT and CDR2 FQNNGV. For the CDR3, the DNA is TGTGCCAGCAGCTTCTCGGGTAGGATGTCTGATGGCTACACCTTC. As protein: CASSFSGRMSDGYTF.

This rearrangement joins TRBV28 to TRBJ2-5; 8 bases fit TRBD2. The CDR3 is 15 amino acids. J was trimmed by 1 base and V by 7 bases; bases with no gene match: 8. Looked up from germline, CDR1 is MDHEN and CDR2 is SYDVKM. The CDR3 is CASNPIAGTQETQYF. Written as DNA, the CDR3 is TGTGCCAGCAACCCTATAGCGGGAACCCAAGAGACCCAGTACTTC.

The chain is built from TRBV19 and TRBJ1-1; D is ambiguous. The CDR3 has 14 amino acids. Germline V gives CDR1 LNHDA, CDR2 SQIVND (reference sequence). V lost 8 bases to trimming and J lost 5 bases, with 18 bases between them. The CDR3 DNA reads TGTGCCAGTTGGGCTTCCGGCCGAAAAACTGAAGCTTTCTTT. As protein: CASWASGRKTEAFF.

The CDR3: CSAGRGNEQFF. CDR3 coding DNA: TGCAGTGCTGGGAGGGGAAATGAGCAGTTCTTC. V gene TRBV20-1 combines with J gene TRBJ2-1; 7 nucleotides agree with TRBD2. The junction had 2 bases not matched to a gene; V was cut back by 5 bases and J by 7 bases. Germline CDR1 and CDR2: DFQATT and SNEGSKA (reference sequence). The CDR3 sequence is 11 residues long.

CDR3 loop: CATSISGTSRNEQFF. In DNA form, the CDR3 reads TGTGCCACCAGCATCTCCGGGACTAGCAGGAATGAGCAGTTCTTC. This chain joins TRBV15 and TRBJ2-1; 9 bases match TRBD2. V lost 4 bases and J lost 7; bases outside the gene matches: 8. The CDR3 consists of 15 residues. Germline V gene sequence: CDR1 LNHNV, CDR2 YYDKDF (reference sequence).

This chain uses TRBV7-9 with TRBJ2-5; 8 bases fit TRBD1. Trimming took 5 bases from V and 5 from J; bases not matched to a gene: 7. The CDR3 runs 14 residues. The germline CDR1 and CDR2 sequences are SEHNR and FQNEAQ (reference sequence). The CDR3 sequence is CASSMRQGSETQYF. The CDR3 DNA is TGTGCCAGCAGCATGAGACAGGGGTCGGAGACCCAGTACTTC.

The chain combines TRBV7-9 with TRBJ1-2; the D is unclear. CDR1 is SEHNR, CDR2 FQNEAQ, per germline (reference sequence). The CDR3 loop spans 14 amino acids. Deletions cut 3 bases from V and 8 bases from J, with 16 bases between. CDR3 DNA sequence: TGTGCCAGCAGCTTGGACCTCGGGGTGGGGGGCTACACCTTC. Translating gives CASSLDLGVGGYTF. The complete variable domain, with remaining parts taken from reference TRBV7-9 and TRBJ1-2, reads DTGVSQNPRHKITKRGQNVTFRCDPISEHNRLYWYRQTLGQGPEFLTYFQNEAQLEKSRLLSDRFSAERPKGSFSTLEIQRTEQGDSAMYLCASSLDLGVGGYTFGSGTRLTVV.

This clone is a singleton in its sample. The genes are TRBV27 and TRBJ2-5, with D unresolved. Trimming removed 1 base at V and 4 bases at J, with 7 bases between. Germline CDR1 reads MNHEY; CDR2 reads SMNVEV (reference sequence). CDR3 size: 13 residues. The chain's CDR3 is CASSLWARETQYF. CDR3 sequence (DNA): TGTGCCAGCAGTTTATGGGCCAGAGAGACCCAGTACTTC.

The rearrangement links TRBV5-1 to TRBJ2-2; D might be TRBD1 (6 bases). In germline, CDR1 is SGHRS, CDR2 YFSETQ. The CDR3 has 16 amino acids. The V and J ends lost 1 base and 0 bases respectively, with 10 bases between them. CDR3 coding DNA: TGCGCCAGCAGCTTGTTAGGGGGAGCGAACACCGGGGAGCTGTTTTTT. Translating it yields CASSLLGGANTGELFF.

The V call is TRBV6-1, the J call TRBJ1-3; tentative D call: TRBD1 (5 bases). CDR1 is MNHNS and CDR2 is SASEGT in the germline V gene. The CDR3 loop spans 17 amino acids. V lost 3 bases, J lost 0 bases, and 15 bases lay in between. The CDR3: CASSDPMRGTSGNTIYF. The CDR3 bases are TGTGCCAGCAGTGACCCTATGCGGGGGACCTCTGGAAACACCATATATTTT.

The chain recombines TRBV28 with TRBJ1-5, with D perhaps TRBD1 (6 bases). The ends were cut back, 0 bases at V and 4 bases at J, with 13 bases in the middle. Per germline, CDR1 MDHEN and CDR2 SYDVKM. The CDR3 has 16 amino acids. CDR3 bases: TGTGCCAGCAGTTTATGGGGTCAGGGGCCTAATCAGCCCCAGCATTTT. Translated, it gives CASSLWGQGPNQPQHF.

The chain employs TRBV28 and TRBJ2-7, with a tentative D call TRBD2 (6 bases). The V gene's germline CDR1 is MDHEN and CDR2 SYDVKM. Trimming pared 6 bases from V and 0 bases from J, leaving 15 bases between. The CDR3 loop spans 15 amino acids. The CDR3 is CASRQSGPPSYEQYF. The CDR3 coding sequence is TGTGCCAGCAGGCAGAGCGGGCCCCCCTCCTACGAGCAGTACTTC. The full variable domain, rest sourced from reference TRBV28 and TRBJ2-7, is DVKVTQSSRYLVKRTGEKVFLECVQDMDHENMFWYRQDPGLGLRLIYFSYDVKMKEKGDIPEGYSVSREKKERFSLILESASTNQTSMYLCASRQSGPPSYEQYFGPGTRLTVT.

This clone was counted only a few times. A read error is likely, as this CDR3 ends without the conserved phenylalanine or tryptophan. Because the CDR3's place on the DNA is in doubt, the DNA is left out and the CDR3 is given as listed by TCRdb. CDR3 protein: CASSGSGLRGL. The J gene is TRBJ2-7, the V gene TRBV5-4; the table gives TRBD2 as D, unverified against the DNA. The CDR3 spans 11 amino acids, including both terminal residues. CDR1 and CDR2 (germline): SGHNT, YYREEE (reference sequence).

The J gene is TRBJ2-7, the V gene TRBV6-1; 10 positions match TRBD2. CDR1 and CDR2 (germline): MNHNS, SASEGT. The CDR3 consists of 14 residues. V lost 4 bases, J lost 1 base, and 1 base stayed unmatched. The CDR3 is CASSGTSGSYEQYF. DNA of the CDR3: TGTGCCAGCAGTGGGACTAGCGGTTCCTACGAGCAGTACTTC.

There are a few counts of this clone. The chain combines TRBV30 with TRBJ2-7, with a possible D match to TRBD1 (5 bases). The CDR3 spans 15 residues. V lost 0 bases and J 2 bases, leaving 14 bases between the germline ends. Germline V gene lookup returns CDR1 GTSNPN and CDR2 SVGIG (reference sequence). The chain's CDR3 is CAWSVGQGGPYEQYF. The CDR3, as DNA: TGTGCCTGGAGTGTAGGCCAGGGTGGACCCTACGAGCAGTACTTC. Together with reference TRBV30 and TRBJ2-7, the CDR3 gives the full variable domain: SQTIHQWPATLVQPVGSPLSLECTVEGTSNPNLYWYRQAAGRGLQLLFYSVGIGQISSEVPQNLSASRPQDRQFILSSKKLLLSDSGFYLCAWSVGQGGPYEQYFGPGTRLTVT.

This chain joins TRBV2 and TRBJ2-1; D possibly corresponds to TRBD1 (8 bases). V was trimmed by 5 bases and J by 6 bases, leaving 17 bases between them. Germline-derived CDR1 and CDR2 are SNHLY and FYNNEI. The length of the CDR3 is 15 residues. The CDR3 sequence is CASSSTGGAFNEQFF. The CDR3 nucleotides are TGTGCCAGCAGTTCTACAGGGGGGGCGTTCAATGAGCAGTTCTTC.

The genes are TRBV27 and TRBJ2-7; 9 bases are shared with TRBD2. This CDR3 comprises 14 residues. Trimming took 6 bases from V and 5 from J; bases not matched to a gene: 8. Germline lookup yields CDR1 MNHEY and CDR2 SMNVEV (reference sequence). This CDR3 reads CASSDLAGPHEQYF. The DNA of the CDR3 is TGTGCCAGCAGCGACCTAGCGGGGCCCCACGAGCAGTACTTC.